These T cell receptor beta chains were read from a single sample in a study of blood T cell repertoires in COVID-19. Generated by immunoSEQ multiplex PCR, the TCRdb table keeps only in-frame clones and is missing some. The profile shows around 370,000 clones, about nine tenths of them singletons. The specimen was peripheral blood. These receptors were taken from a woman aged 70 to 79 with COVID-19, enrolled during active disease. Both conserved end residues are part of each CDR3. A D gene is named only where the DNA matches it firmly. Some rows have no size entry. The others give once, few or many, or a class for an expanded clone.

.,14,TRBV19,TRBJ1-2,TRBD1,TGTGCCAGTAGTCCCGGGACAGATTCCTATGGCTACACCTTC,CASSPGTDSYGYTF
once,14,TRBV7-2,TRBJ2-2,.,TGTGCCAGTCATGGCGGGGGCAATGTCGGGGAGCTGTTTTTT,CASHGGGNVGELFF
once,12,TRBV14,TRBJ1-1,TRBD1,TGTGCCAGCCGCCAAGGGGGCCGCGAAGCTTTCTTT,CASRQGGREAFF
few,14,TRBV7-9,TRBJ1-2,.,TGTGCCAGCAGCTTAGGGGGCGGAGGGGTCCCGCCGACCTTC,CASSLGGGGVPPTF
.,16,TRBV6-1,TRBJ1-6,TRBD1,TGTGCCAGCAGTGAAGGACGTCCGGGACAGGGTTCACCCCTCCACTTT,CASSEGRPGQGSPLHF
.,14,TRBV30,TRBJ2-3,TRBD2,TGTGCCGGTTCTCCCGGGGGGGGCACAGATACGCAGTATTTT,CAGSPGGGTDTQYF
.,15,TRBV19,TRBJ2-7,TRBD1,TGTGCCAGTAGTTCACGGACAGGGCCCTCCTACGAGCAGTACTTC,CASSSRTGPSYEQYF
.,15,TRBV3-1/TRBV3-2,TRBJ2-5,.,TGTGCCAGCAGCCAAGAGGCCGGGAATGAAGAGACCCAGTACTTC,CASSQEAGNEETQYF
.,15,TRBV5-8,TRBJ1-1,TRBD1,TGTGCCAGCAGCTTCCCCCGGACAGGGGGCACTGAAGCTTTCTTT,CASSFPRTGGTEAFF
.,12,TRBV30,TRBJ2-1,.,TGTGCCTGGAGTGTCGGCTTGCCCTACAGGTTCTTC,CAWSVGLPYRFF
.,15,TRBV19,TRBJ1-2,TRBD1,TGTGCCAGTAGTATAGTAGGGACAGGAGGAGATGGCTACACCTTC,CASSIVGTGGDGYTF
.,14,TRBV12-5,TRBJ1-2,TRBD1,TGTGCTAGTGGGCGGGGACAGGGGAACTATGGCTACACCTTC,CASGRGQGNYGYTF
.,15,TRBV13,TRBJ1-2,TRBD1,TGTGCCAGCAGCTCGAAGGACAGGACCTTCTATGGCTACACCTTC,CASSSKDRTFYGYTF
.,13,TRBV19,TRBJ2-7,TRBD2,TGTGCCAGTAGTTTGGGACTAGACTACGAGCAGTACTTC,CASSLGLDYEQYF
.,16,TRBV5-1,TRBJ1-4,.,TGCGCCAGCAGCTTGGCCCCCACTTTGACTAATGAAAAACTGTTTTTT,CASSLAPTLTNEKLFF
once,13,TRBV19,TRBJ2-7,.,TGTGCCAGTAGCGGACAGCCCTCCTACGAGCAGTACTTC,CASSGQPSYEQYF
.,15,TRBV3-1/TRBV3-2,TRBJ2-3,.,TGTGCCAGCAGCCAAGATTGGTCTAGCAGCCATACGCAGTATTTT,CASSQDWSSSHTQYF
.,12,TRBV6-2/TRBV6-3,TRBJ2-1,.,TGTGCCAGCAGTACCTCAGGCAATGAGCAGTTCTTC,CASSTSGNEQFF
.,17,TRBV7-9,TRBJ1-2,.,TGTGCCAGCAGCTTAGGAGCCTTGGGGACAAGTCAACATGGCTACACCTTC,CASSLGALGTSQHGYTF
.,12,TRBV28,TRBJ1-1,TRBD1,TGTGCCAGCAGGCGCAAACAGGGGGGAGCTTTCTTT,CASRRKQGGAFF
once,16,TRBV7-9,TRBJ2-5,.,TGTGCCAGCAGCCGCGGGGGCCCTAGCCAAAAAGAGACCCAGTACTTC,CASSRGGPSQKETQYF
.,15,TRBV5-4,TRBJ1-1,TRBD1,TGTGCCAGCAGCGACAGGGGGCGGCCGAACACTGAAGCTTTCTTT,CASSDRGRPNTEAFF
.,12,TRBV7-2,TRBJ2-7,.,TGTGCCAGCGGGCGCGGGACCTACGAGCAGTACTTC,CASGRGTYEQYF
.,14,TRBV11-2,TRBJ2-5,.,TGTGCCAGCAGCTTAGATACAGGGCGGGAGACCCAGTACTTC,CASSLDTGRETQYF
.,13,TRBV30,TRBJ1-1,.,TGTGCCTGGATCGGACAGAAGAACACTGAAGCTTTCTTT,CAWIGQKNTEAFF
once,16,TRBV5-1,TRBJ1-1,TRBD1,TGCGCCAGCAGCCGCTACATGACAGGGGCGAACACTGAAGCTTTCTTT,CASSRYMTGANTEAFF
.,19,TRBV5-6,TRBJ2-3,TRBD2,TGTGCCAGCAGCTTTGCCCTCACTAGCGGGGAGTTAATGGCAGATACGCAGTATTTT,CASSFALTSGELMADTQYF
.,13,TRBV6-1,TRBJ1-1,.,TGTGCCAGCAGTGAGGGGCGAACTATTGAAGCTTTCTTT,CASSEGRTIEAFF
.,16,TRBV4-1,TRBJ2-4,TRBD2,TGCGCCAGCAGCACCCAGGCGGGGGTGTCCAAAAACATTCAGTACTTC,CASSTQAGVSKNIQYF
.,14,TRBV20-1,TRBJ2-1,TRBD2,TGCAGTGCTAGTGTTAGCGGGGGCATCAATGAGCAGTTCTTC,CSASVSGGINEQFF
.,16,TRBV3-1/TRBV3-2,TRBJ1-2,TRBD1,TGTGCCAGCAGCCGAAAGGGGAGGGACAGGAACTATGGCTACACCTTC,CASSRKGRDRNYGYTF
.,15,TRBV19,TRBJ1-5,TRBD1,TGTGCCAGTAGTTGGGGACAGGGTGGCAATCAGCCCCAGCATTTT,CASSWGQGGNQPQHF
.,13,TRBV10-3,TRBJ1-1,.,TGTGCCATCAGTGAGTTAGAGGCAGACGGAGCTTTCTTT,CAISELEADGAFF
.,16,TRBV30,TRBJ2-3,TRBD1,TGTGCCTGGAGTGGGGGAACAGGGGGCGGTACAGATACGCAGTATTTT,CAWSGGTGGGTDTQYF
.,15,TRBV11-2,TRBJ1-6,.,TGTGCCAGCAGGTCGGTACGGTTGAGTAATTCACCCCTCCACTTT,CASRSVRLSNSPLHF
.,16,TRBV19,TRBJ1-1,TRBD1,TGTGCCAGTAGGGGGACAGGGGCGTTTCGGAGCACTGAAGCTTTCTTT,CASRGTGAFRSTEAFF
.,15,TRBV14,TRBJ2-2,.,TGTGCCAGCAGCCAAGTCGGCGGTCGTGGCGGGGAGCTGTTTTTT,CASSQVGGRGGELFF
.,15,TRBV19,TRBJ1-5,.,TGTGCCAGTAGTATTGGGGGCAGCCTAAATCAGCCCCAGCATTTT,CASSIGGSLNQPQHF
.,13,TRBV29-1,TRBJ1-2,.,TGCAGCGTTGAGTATCCGAGGAACTATGGCTACACCTTC,CSVEYPRNYGYTF
.,15,TRBV7-2,TRBJ2-5,.,TGTGCCAGCAGCTTAGAGGGGTCCTCCCTAGAGACCCAGTACTTC,CASSLEGSSLETQYF
.,12,TRBV28,TRBJ1-4,TRBD1,TGTGCCACAATGACAGGGTATGAAAAACTGTTTTTT,CATMTGYEKLFF
.,15,TRBV7-7,TRBJ1-5,TRBD1,TGTGCCAGCAGCATATTGACAGGGGGCAATCAGCCCCAGCATTTT,CASSILTGGNQPQHF
.,12,TRBV28,TRBJ1-2,.,TGTGCCAGCAGCTCGGGTCCCGATGGCTACACCTTC,CASSSGPDGYTF
.,15,TRBV5-1,TRBJ2-2,.,TGCGCCAGCAGCCCCCAGGGGCAAAACACCGGGGAGCTGTTTTTT,CASSPQGQNTGELFF
.,13,TRBV29-1,TRBJ1-1,.,TGCAGCGCTAACAGTGGGGGCCTCACTGAAGCTTTCTTT,CSANSGGLTEAFF
.,15,TRBV7-2,TRBJ2-1,.,TGTGCCAGCAGCCTCGGGTTGGACAGCTACAATGAGCAGTTCTTC,CASSLGLDSYNEQFF
.,16,TRBV20-1,TRBJ1-5,.,TGCAGTGCTAGTGTCGCAGGGGTAGATAGCAATCAGCCCCAGCATTTT,CSASVAGVDSNQPQHF
.,15,TRBV7-9,TRBJ2-1,TRBD2,TGTGCCAGCAGTCTAGCGGGGGATAGATACAATGAGCAGTTCTTC,CASSLAGDRYNEQFF
once,11,TRBV30,TRBJ1-2,.,TGTGCCCAAACTGAAAACTATGGCTACACCTTC,CAQTENYGYTF